The 14 T cell receptor beta chains below come from one sample, sequenced in a study of type 1 and type 2 diabetes patients. The PCR template was genomic DNA. Multiplex PCR with 30 forward and 13 reverse primers amplified the TCR beta CDR3. TCRdb independently ran MiXCR on the multiplex PCR reads; one entry per CDR3 protein. The sample consists of a few hundred thousand distinct CDR3 sequences, roughly 48% of them appearing once. Input material: peripheral blood mononuclear cells (PBMCs). These receptors were obtained from a man in his late teens or twenties with type 2 diabetes.

The chain recombines TRBV29-1 with TRBJ2-2; no reliable D call. V lost 5 bases and J lost 4, with 11 bases in between. CDR3 length equals 13 residues. CDR1 and CDR2 (germline): SQVTM, ANQGSEA. The chain's CDR3 is CSVLSGGTGELFF. CDR3 nucleotides: TGCAGCGTTTTGTCGGGCGGCACCGGGGAGCTGTTTTTT.

The chain uses TRBV27 and TRBJ1-1; D is undetermined. CDR3 size: 14 residues. Deletions cut 0 bases from V and 0 bases from J, with 5 bases between. CDR1 and CDR2 from the germline V gene are MNHEY and SMNVEV (reference sequence). The CDR3 DNA is TGTGCCAGCAGTTTATCGGCCATGAACACTGAAGCTTTCTTT. It codes for CASSLSAMNTEAFF.

The chain combines TRBV28 with TRBJ1-2; D is possibly TRBD1 (5 bases). The CDR3 totals 13 residues. Trimming took 1 base from V and 8 from J, leaving 11 bases between them. CDR1 and CDR2 (germline): MDHEN, SYDVKM. CDR3 in DNA: TGTGCCAGCAGTTTATTGGCGGGGCTCGGCTACACCTTC. Protein sequence: CASSLLAGLGYTF.

The rearrangement uses TRBV19 and TRBJ2-3; D is perhaps TRBD2 (6 bases). Deletions cut 0 bases from V and 5 bases from J, with 15 bases between. The CDR3 contains 16 residues. Looked up from germline, CDR1 is LNHDA and CDR2 is SQIVND (reference sequence). The CDR3 DNA reads as TGTGCCAGTAGTATAGATCAACTAGCCGGGATAGATACGCAGTATTTT. Translated: CASSIDQLAGIDTQYF.

The chain employs TRBV20-1 and TRBJ2-7; no reliable D call. Trimming left V 3 bases short and J 4 bases short, with 7 bases between. The CDR3 has 11 residues. Germline CDR1 is DFQATT and CDR2 is SNEGSKA (reference sequence). For the CDR3, the DNA is TGCAGTGCTAGCCAGAATTACGAGCAGTACTTC. Its translation: CSASQNYEQYF.

This chain joins TRBV12-3 or TRBV12-4 and TRBJ2-5; D is undetermined. V lost 2 bases to trimming and J lost 5 bases, with 12 bases between them. The CDR3 has 14 amino acids. The CDR3 DNA follows: TGTGCCAGCAGTTTAAGACTCGGCAGGGAGACCCAGTACTTC. Translation gives CASSLRLGRETQYF.

The chain links TRBV19 to TRBJ1-5; no definite D call. The V and J ends lost 3 bases and 6 bases respectively, with 18 bases between them. The CDR3 covers 16 residues. Germline CDR1 reads LNHDA; CDR2 reads SQIVND (reference sequence). The CDR3 coding sequence is TGTGCCAGTAGTATTTCTCATAGAGGTAATCGTCAGCCCCAGCATTTT. This encodes CASSISHRGNRQPQHF.

As to this clonotype: No conserved phenylalanine or tryptophan ends this CDR3, so it is likely a read error. The rearrangement links TRBV20-1 to TRBJ2-1; D might be TRBD1 or TRBD2, each matching 6 bases. V was trimmed by 4 bases and J by 0 bases, leaving 13 bases between them. This CDR3 is 15 amino acids long. Germline values: CDR1 DFQATT, CDR2 SNEGSKA (reference sequence). The DNA for the CDR3 is TGCAGTGCTAATAAGGGGGGAAGCTCCTACAATGAGCAGTTCCTC. Translated: CSANKGGSSYNEQFL.

This clonotype was counted between two and nine times. This rearrangement joins TRBV10-1 to TRBJ1-1; D is unclear. With 2 bases removed from V and 9 bases from J, the gap between germline ends came to 10 bases. Germline CDR1 is WNHNN and CDR2 is SYGVQD (reference sequence). The CDR3 length is 12 residues. The CDR3 sequence: CASSEPTGKAFF. CDR3 DNA sequence: TGCGCCAGCAGTGAGCCGACGGGGAAAGCTTTCTTT.

This clonotype was seen a few times. V usage is TRBV7-2 and J usage is TRBJ1-1; D is perhaps TRBD1 (5 bases). V lost 3 bases to trimming and J lost 3 bases, with 14 bases between them. CDR1 and CDR2 (germline): SGHTA, FQGNSA. This CDR3 region has 15 residues. The CDR3 DNA reads as TGTGCCAGCAGCTTTAGGGGCAGGACCTACACTGAAGCTTTCTTT. Amino acids: CASSFRGRTYTEAFF.

This clonotype was found a few times. The chain is built from TRBV5-1 and TRBJ1-1; D perhaps matches TRBD1 (5 bases). Trimming left V 4 bases short and J 8 bases short, with 12 bases between. From germline, CDR1 is SGHRS and CDR2 YFSETQ. This CDR3 region has 12 residues. The CDR3 DNA reads as TGCGCCAGCAGCAGTTTAGGGACGGAAGCTTTCTTT. It specifies CASSSLGTEAFF.

This clonotype was observed a few times. The rearrangement joins TRBV6-5 to TRBJ2-7; weak D call: TRBD1 (5 bases). This CDR3 contains 13 residues. Trimming removed 3 bases from V and 6 bases from J, with 12 bases in between. CDR1 and CDR2 from the germline V gene are MNHEY and SVGAGI. The CDR3 coding sequence is TGTGCCAGCAGTTATGGGGCCCCTGGCGAGCAGTACTTC. This translates into CASSYGAPGEQYF.

A single count supports this clonotype. A much larger clone differs from this one at a single base, so this may be a read error. This chain joins TRBV10-2 and TRBJ2-7; the D is unclear. The J call is uncertain, as TRBJ2-5 better fits the DNA end. This CDR3 region has 14 residues. Germline V gives CDR1 WSHSY, CDR2 SAAADI. CDR3 sequence: CASSGRTFSETQYF. The CDR3 DNA reads as TGCGCCAGCAGTGGCCGGACCTTTAGTGAGACCCAGTACTTC.

This chain links TRBV12-3 or TRBV12-4 with TRBJ2-1; D perhaps matches TRBD1 (6 bases). Trimming stripped 11 bases from V and 1 base from J, with 12 bases between. The CDR3 totals 13 residues. The CDR3 DNA reads as TGTGCCTGCTCAGGGGAGTCCTACAATGAGCAGTTCTTC. Translated: CACSGESYNEQFF.